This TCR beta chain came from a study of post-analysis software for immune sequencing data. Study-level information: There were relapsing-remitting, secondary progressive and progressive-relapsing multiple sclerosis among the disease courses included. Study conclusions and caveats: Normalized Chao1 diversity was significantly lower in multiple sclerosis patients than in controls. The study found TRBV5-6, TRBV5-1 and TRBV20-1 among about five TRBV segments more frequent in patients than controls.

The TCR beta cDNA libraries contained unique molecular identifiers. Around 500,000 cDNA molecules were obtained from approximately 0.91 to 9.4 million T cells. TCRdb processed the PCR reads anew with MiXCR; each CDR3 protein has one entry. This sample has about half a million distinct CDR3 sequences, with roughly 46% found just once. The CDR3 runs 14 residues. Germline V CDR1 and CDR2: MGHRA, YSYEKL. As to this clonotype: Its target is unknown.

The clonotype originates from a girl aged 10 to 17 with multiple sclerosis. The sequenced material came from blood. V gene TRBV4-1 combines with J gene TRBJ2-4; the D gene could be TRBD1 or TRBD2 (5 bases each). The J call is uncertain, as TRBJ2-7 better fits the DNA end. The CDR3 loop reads CASSPDWGKDEQYF. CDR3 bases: TGCGCCAGCAGCCCGGACTGGGGGAAGGACGAGCAGTACTTC.